The source of this TCR beta chain is a study of CD8 T cells in Susac syndrome. Random-hexamer reverse transcription was applied to about 0.5 to 1 ug RNA. TCR beta CDR3 was amplified by immunoSEQ covering 54 Vbeta and 13 Jbeta. TCRdb ran MiXCR on the immunoSEQ multiplex PCR reads and lists one entry per CDR3 protein. The data show about 140,000 distinct CDR3 sequences, with approximately 95% seen just once and about 0.25% held by the top ten. CD8+ and CD4+ T cells taken from blood had their TCR beta sequenced. Isolation of CD8+ and CD4+ T cells was performed negatively, whereas enrichment of TEMRA cells was done by FACS. This CDR3 contains 13 residues. Germline loops: CDR1 SEHNR, CDR2 FQNEAQ (reference sequence). Trimming at V came to 5 bases and at J to 5 bases, leaving 4 bases not matched to a gene.

Sequenced input: CD8+ T cells from PBMCs. This TCR derives from a human donor in good health. The genes are TRBV7-9 and TRBJ2-3; 7 bases match TRBD2. CDR3 nucleotide sequence: TGTGCCAGCAGCAGCTTAGCGGGAGATACGCAGTATTTT. It translates to CASSSLAGDTQYF.